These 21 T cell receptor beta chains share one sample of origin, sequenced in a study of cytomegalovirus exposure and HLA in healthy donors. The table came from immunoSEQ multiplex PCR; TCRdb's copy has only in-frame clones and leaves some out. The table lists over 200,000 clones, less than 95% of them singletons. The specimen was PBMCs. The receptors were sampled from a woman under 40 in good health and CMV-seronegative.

The CDR3 region is CASSYSQTGNGDGYTF. The DNA of the CDR3 is TGTGCCAGCAGTTACTCGCAGACAGGGAATGGCGATGGCTACACCTTC. This chain connects TRBV6-5 to TRBJ1-2, with 7 bases aligning to TRBD1. The CDR3 loop spans 16 amino acids. Germline loops: CDR1 MNHEY, CDR2 SVGAGI. The ends lost 0 bases at V and 6 bases at J; junction bases unmatched: 10.

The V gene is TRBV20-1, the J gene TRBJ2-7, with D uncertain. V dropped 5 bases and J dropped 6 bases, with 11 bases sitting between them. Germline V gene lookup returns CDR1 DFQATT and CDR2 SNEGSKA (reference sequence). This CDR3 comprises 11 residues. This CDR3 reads CSALDRPEQYF. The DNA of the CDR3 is TGCAGTGCTTTGGACCGACCCGAGCAGTACTTC.

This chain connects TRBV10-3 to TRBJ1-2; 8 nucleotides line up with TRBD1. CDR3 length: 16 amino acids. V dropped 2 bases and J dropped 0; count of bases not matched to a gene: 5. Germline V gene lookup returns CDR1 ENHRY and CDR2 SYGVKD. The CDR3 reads CAISERQGRTNYGYTF. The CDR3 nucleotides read TGTGCCATCAGTGAGAGACAGGGGCGAACTAACTATGGCTACACCTTC.

Written as DNA, the CDR3 is TGTGCCAGCAGTTCCAGCGGGCTGTCCTACAATGAGCAGTTCTTC. It is translated as CASSSSGLSYNEQFF. The chain links TRBV6-5 to TRBJ2-1, with D perhaps matching TRBD2 (6 bases). This CDR3 contains 15 residues. Germline V gene data show CDR1 as MNHEY and CDR2 as SVGAGI. Trimming removed 4 bases at V and 1 base at J, with 11 bases between.

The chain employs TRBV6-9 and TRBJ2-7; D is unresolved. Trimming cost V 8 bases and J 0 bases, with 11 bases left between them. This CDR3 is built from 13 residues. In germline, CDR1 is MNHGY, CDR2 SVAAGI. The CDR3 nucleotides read TGTGCCAGCGGCGTTAGCAGCTCCTACGAGCAGTACTTC. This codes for CASGVSSSYEQYF.

CDR3 sequence: CASSLAVGNEQFF. Written as DNA, the CDR3 is TGTGCCAGCAGCCTAGCGGTAGGTAATGAGCAGTTCTTC. This sequence joins TRBV13 and TRBJ2-1, with 7 bases aligning to TRBD2. CDR3 length equals 13 residues. Trimming cost V 5 bases and J 7 bases; bases outside gene matches: 5. The germline CDR1 and CDR2 sequences are PRHDT and FYEKMQ (reference sequence).

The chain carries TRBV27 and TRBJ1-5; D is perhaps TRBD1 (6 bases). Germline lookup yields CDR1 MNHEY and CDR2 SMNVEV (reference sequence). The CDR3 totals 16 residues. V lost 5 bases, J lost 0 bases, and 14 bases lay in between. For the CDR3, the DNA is TGTGCCAGCAGTCCATCAGGGGAGTATAGCAATCAGCCCCAGCATTTT. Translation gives CASSPSGEYSNQPQHF.

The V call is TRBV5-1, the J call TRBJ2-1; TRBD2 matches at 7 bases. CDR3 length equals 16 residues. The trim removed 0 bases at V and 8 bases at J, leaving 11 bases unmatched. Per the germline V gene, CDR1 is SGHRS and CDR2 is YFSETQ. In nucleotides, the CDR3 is TGCGCCAGCAGCTTGGCCGGGGGGAGGGCCTCGGATGAGCAGTTCTTC. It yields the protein CASSLAGGRASDEQFF. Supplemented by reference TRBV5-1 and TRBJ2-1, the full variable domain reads KAGVTQTPRYLIKTRGQQVTLSCSPISGHRSVSWYQQTPGQGLQFLFEYFSETQRNKGNFPGRFSGRQFSNSRSEMNVSTLELGDSALYLCASSLAGGRASDEQFFGPGTRLTVL.

The CDR3 loop reads CASRWQGVTEAFF. The CDR3 nucleotides read TGTGCCAGCAGGTGGCAGGGGGTTACTGAAGCTTTCTTT. J is TRBJ1-1 and V is TRBV27; 7 bases map to TRBD1. The CDR3 totals 13 residues. V lost 6 bases, J lost 5 bases, and 6 bases stayed unmatched. Germline assignment: CDR1 MNHEY and CDR2 SMNVEV (reference sequence).

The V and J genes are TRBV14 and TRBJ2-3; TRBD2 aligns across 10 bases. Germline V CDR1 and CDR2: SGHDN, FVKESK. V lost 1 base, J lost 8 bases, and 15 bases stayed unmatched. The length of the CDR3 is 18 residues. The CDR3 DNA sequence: TGTGCCAGCAGCCAAGTTCCGGTCACTAGCGGGATACATGTTACGCAGTATTTT. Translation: CASSQVPVTSGIHVTQYF. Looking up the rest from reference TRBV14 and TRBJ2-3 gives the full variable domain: EAGVTQFPSHSVIEKGQTVTLRCDPISGHDNLYWYRRVMGKEIKFLLHFVKESKQDESGMPNNRFLAERTGGTYSTLKVQPAELEDSGVYFCASSQVPVTSGIHVTQYFGPGTRLTVL.

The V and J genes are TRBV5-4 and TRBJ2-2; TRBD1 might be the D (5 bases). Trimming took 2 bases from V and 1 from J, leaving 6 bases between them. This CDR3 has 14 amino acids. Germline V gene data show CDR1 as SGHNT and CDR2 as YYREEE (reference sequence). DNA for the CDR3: TGTGCCAGCAGCTTCCAGGGGAACACCGGGGAGCTGTTTTTT. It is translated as CASSFQGNTGELFF.

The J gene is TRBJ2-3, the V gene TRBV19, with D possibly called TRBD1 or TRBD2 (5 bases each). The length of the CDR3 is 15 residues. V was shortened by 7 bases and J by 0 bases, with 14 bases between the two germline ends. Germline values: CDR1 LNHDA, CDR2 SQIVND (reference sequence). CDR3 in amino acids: CASTGTGTSTDTQYF. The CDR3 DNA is TGTGCCAGTACTGGGACCGGAACTAGCACAGATACGCAGTATTTT. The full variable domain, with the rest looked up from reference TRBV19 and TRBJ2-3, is DGGITQSPKYLFRKEGQNVTLSCEQNLNHDAMYWYRQDPGQGLRLIYYSQIVNDFQKGDIAEGYSVSREKKESFPLTVTSAQKNPTAFYLCASTGTGTSTDTQYFGPGTRLTVL.

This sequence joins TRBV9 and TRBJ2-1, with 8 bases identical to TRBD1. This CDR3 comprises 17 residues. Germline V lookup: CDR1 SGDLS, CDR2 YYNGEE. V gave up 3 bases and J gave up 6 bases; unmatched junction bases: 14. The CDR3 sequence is CASSGYRTGSSSNEQFF. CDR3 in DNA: TGTGCCAGCAGCGGGTACCGGACAGGGTCCTCATCCAATGAGCAGTTCTTC.

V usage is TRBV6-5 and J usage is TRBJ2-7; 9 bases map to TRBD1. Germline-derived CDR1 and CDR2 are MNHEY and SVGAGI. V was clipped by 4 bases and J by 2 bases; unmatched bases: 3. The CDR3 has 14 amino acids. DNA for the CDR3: TGTGCCAGCAGTTCCGGGACAGGGACCTACGAGCAGTACTTC. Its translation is CASSSGTGTYEQYF.

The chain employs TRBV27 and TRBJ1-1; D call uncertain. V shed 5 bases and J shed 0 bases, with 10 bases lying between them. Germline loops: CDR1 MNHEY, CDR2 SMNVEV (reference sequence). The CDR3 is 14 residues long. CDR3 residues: CASSPRTMNTEAFF. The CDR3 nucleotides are TGTGCCAGCAGTCCAAGGACGATGAACACTGAAGCTTTCTTT.

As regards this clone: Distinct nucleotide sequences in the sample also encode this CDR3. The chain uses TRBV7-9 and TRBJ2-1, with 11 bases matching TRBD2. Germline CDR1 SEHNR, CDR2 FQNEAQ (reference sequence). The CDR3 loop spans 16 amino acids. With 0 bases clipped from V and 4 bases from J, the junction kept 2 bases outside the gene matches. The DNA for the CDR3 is TGTGCCAGCAGCTTAGCGGGACTAGCGGCATACAATGAGCAGTTCTTC. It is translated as CASSLAGLAAYNEQFF.

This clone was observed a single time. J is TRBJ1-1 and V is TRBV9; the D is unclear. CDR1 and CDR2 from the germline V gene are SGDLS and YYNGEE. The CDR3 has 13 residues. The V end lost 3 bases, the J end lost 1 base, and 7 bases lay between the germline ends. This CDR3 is CASSAFTNTEAFF. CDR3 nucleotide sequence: TGTGCCAGCAGCGCCTTCACGAACACTGAAGCTTTCTTT.

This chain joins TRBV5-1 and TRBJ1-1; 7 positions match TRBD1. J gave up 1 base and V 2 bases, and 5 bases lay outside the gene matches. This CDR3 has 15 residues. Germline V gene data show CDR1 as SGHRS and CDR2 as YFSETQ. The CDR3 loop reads CASSLGDSENTEAFF. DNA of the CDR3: TGCGCCAGCAGCTTAGGGGACAGCGAGAACACTGAAGCTTTCTTT.

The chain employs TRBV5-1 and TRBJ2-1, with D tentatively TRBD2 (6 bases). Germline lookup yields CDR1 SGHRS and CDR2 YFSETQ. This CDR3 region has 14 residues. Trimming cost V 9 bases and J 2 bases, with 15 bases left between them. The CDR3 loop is CATSRASAYNEQFF. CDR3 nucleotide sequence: TGCGCCACCTCACGCGCTAGCGCCTACAATGAGCAGTTCTTC.

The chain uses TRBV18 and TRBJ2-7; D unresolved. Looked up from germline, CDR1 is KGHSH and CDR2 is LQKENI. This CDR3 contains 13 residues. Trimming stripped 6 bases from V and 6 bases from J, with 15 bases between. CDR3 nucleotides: TGTGCCAGCTCTCTGGGTTTCACCGGCGAGCAGTACTTC. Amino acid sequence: CASSLGFTGEQYF. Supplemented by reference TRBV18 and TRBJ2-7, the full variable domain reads NAGVMQNPRHLVRRRGQEARLRCSPMKGHSHVYWYRQLPEEGLKFMVYLQKENIIDESGMPKERFSAEFPKEGPSILRIQQVVRGDSAAYFCASSLGFTGEQYFGPGTRLTVT.

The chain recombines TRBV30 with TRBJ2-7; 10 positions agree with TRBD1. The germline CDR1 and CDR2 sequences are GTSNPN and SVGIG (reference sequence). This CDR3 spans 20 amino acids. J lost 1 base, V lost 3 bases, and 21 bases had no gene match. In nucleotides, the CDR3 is TGTGCCTGGAGCGGGACCTACCTGGGACCGGGACAGGGGAATTCCTACGAGCAGTACTTC. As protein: CAWSGTYLGPGQGNSYEQYF.